This TCR beta chain is from a study of Graves' ophthalmopathy and Graves' hyperthyroidism. Germline lookup yields CDR1 SQVTM and CDR2 ANQGSEA. Unmatched junction bases numbered 6, after V lost 7 bases and J lost 6 bases. The CDR3 totals 11 residues. This clonotype appeared many times. Researchers took RNA transcripts and amplified TCR beta CDR3 regions from them. HTBI primers served in a first-round RT-PCR, which a second-round multiplex PCR followed. Using its own MiXCR run on the multiplex PCR reads, TCRdb lists one record per CDR3 protein. Of about 400,000 distinct CDR3 sequences in the sample, 18% are singletons; the top ten hold more than 1.5%.

The specimen sequenced was peripheral blood. The chain couples TRBV29-1 to TRBJ2-7; 7 bases fit TRBD1. The receptor was isolated from a woman aged 18-29 years with Graves' ophthalmopathy. As DNA, the CDR3 is TGCAGCGGAGGGACAGTCTTCGAGCAGTACTTC. It encodes CSGGTVFEQYF.